A selection of T cell receptor beta chains follows, all from one sample in a study of CD8 T cells in Susac syndrome. TCRdb itself ran the immunoSEQ multiplex PCR reads through MiXCR, one entry per CDR3 protein. The sample shows approximately 120,000 distinct CDR3 sequences, around 96% of them seen only once. Sequencing used CD4+ T cells from PBMCs. These receptors all stem from a human donor in good health. The conserved cysteine and the conserved F or W are not part of the CDR3 here. Fields, in order: V gene, D gene, CDR3 protein. A D gene is named only where the DNA matches it firmly.

V gene: TRBV12-3/TRBV12-4; D gene: .; CDR3 protein: ASRLAGLQPQH
V gene: TRBV10-3; D gene: TRBD1; CDR3 protein: AISESTGQGNTEAF
V gene: TRBV18; D gene: TRBD2; CDR3 protein: ASSPREQNTGELF
V gene: TRBV6-2/TRBV6-3; D gene: .; CDR3 protein: ASSPDWRGQF
V gene: TRBV4-1; D gene: .; CDR3 protein: ASRRGVGTYNEQF
V gene: TRBV7-8; D gene: .; CDR3 protein: ASSPRTEYGEKLF
V gene: TRBV20-1; D gene: TRBD1; CDR3 protein: SASGTGGEQY
V gene: TRBV4-3; D gene: TRBD2; CDR3 protein: ASSQDLAGATGELF
V gene: TRBV7-8; D gene: TRBD2; CDR3 protein: ASSPRTSATYNEQF
V gene: TRBV15; D gene: .; CDR3 protein: ATSRARRDQPQH
V gene: TRBV9; D gene: .; CDR3 protein: ASSVAEGYEQY
V gene: TRBV5-1; D gene: .; CDR3 protein: ASSLEGGTSGEQY
V gene: TRBV3-1; D gene: .; CDR3 protein: ASSESGARGQPQH
V gene: TRBV12-3/TRBV12-4; D gene: TRBD1; CDR3 protein: ASRPGTDTGELF
V gene: TRBV3-1; D gene: .; CDR3 protein: ASSRWDALGNEQY
V gene: TRBV7-2; D gene: TRBD1; CDR3 protein: ASSLDRGAYGYT
V gene: TRBV5-1; D gene: .; CDR3 protein: ASSLQQGPSAEAF
V gene: TRBV6-2/TRBV6-3; D gene: .; CDR3 protein: ASSRDFQDTQY
V gene: TRBV30; D gene: .; CDR3 protein: AWSHPGPSVYTIY
V gene: TRBV7-6; D gene: .; CDR3 protein: ASSLANSYNEQF
V gene: TRBV15; D gene: .; CDR3 protein: ATSRLGSSYNEQF
V gene: TRBV7-2; D gene: .; CDR3 protein: ASSPGRRDTIY
V gene: TRBV5-1; D gene: .; CDR3 protein: ASSWRLGTEAF
V gene: TRBV7-9; D gene: .; CDR3 protein: ASSLGFGGLNYEQY
V gene: TRBV5-1; D gene: .; CDR3 protein: ASSLAGARYLGDNEQF
V gene: TRBV5-6; D gene: .; CDR3 protein: ASSLGVRQETQY
V gene: TRBV29-1; D gene: .; CDR3 protein: SVGTGGYEQY
V gene: TRBV5-5; D gene: .; CDR3 protein: ASSLGLVPGSYEQY
V gene: TRBV29-1; D gene: .; CDR3 protein: SVEAVWQETQY